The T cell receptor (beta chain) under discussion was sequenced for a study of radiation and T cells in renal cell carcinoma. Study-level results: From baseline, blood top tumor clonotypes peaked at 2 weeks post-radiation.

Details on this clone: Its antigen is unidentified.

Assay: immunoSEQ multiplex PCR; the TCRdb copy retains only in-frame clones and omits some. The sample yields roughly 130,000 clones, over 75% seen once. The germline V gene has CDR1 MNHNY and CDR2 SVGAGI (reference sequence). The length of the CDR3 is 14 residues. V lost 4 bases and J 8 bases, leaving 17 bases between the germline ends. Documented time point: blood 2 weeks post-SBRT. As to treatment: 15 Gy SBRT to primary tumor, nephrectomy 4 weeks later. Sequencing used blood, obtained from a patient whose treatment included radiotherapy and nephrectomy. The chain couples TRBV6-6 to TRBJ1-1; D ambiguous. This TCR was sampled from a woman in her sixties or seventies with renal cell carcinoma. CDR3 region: CASSLHTWQPEAFF. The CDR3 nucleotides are TGTGCCAGCAGTTTACATACGTGGCAACCCGAAGCTTTCTTT.